The 19 T cell receptor beta chains presented below share a single source sample, sequenced in a study of blood T cell repertoires in COVID-19. The assay was immunoSEQ multiplex PCR, and TCRdb's table has in-frame clones only and misses some. The data contain tens of thousands of clones, 88% of them singletons. The sample consisted of peripheral blood. These TCRs come from a man between 65 and 79 years old with acute or convalescent COVID-19.

This clone has just one count. The V and J genes are TRBV5-8 and TRBJ1-5, with TRBD1 as a possible D gene (6 bases). Deletions cut 2 bases from V and 5 bases from J, with 14 bases between. Germline V CDR1 and CDR2: SGHTS, YDEGEE. The length of the CDR3 is 15 residues. The CDR3 is CASSLPDRNYQPQHF. The CDR3, as DNA: TGTGCCAGCAGCTTACCGGACAGAAACTATCAGCCCCAGCATTTT.

The rearrangement uses TRBV4-3 and TRBJ2-3; possible D gene TRBD2, 6 bases. Germline loops: CDR1 LGHNA, CDR2 YSLEER. V lost 0 bases and J lost 4, with 11 bases in between. This CDR3 contains 15 residues. CDR3 DNA: TGCGCCAGCAGCCAAGATGCGGGGCCGGCAGATACGCAGTATTTT. The encoded protein is CASSQDAGPADTQYF.

Of note for this clone: The same CDR3 is also encoded by other DNA sequences in this sample. The genes are TRBV27 and TRBJ1-1; TRBD1 might be the D (6 bases). The CDR3 runs 16 residues. Germline values: CDR1 MNHEY, CDR2 SMNVEV (reference sequence). V shed 1 base and J shed 1 base, with 13 bases lying between them. The CDR3 DNA follows: TGTGCCAGCAGTTTATATCAGGGACACCGGAACACTGAAGCTTTCTTT. Translation gives CASSLYQGHRNTEAFF.

This chain joins TRBV5-1 and TRBJ2-1; 7 bases agree with TRBD1. With V trimmed by 7 bases and J by 2 bases, 9 bases remained unmatched. CDR1 is SGHRS and CDR2 is YFSETQ in the germline V gene. The CDR3 covers 15 residues. CDR3 DNA sequence: TGCGCCAGCTGGGCCGGGACAGATACCTACAATGAGCAGTTCTTC. Its protein is CASWAGTDTYNEQFF.

The genes are TRBV4-1 and TRBJ1-2; tentative D call: TRBD1 (5 bases). CDR1 is MGHRA and CDR2 is YSYEKL in the germline V gene. The CDR3 covers 16 residues. Trimming took off 1 base at V and 1 base at J, with 13 bases between the two ends. The CDR3 DNA is TGCGCCAGCAGCCAAGTCGGACAAAATAATAACTATGGCTACACCTTC. Translating it yields CASSQVGQNNNYGYTF.

V and J are TRBV12-3 or TRBV12-4 and TRBJ1-1; TRBD1 matches 8 bases. This CDR3 contains 13 residues. Unmatched junction bases numbered 7, after V lost 6 bases and J lost 7 bases. The CDR3, as DNA: TGTGCCAGCAGCCCGGACAGGGTGGGTGAAGCTTTCTTT. It is translated as CASSPDRVGEAFF.

V usage is TRBV5-4 and J usage is TRBJ2-6; no clear D. CDR1 is SGHNT and CDR2 is YYREEE in the germline V gene (reference sequence). CDR3 length: 15 residues. The V gene lost 3 bases and the J gene lost 0 bases, with 7 bases spanning the gap. As DNA, the CDR3 is TGTGCCAGCAGCTCGTCACTCTCTGGGGCCAACGTCCTGACTTTC. Translation: CASSSSLSGANVLTF.

The chain has TRBV19 and TRBJ1-4, with D possibly TRBD1 on 6 matching bases. Germline loops: CDR1 LNHDA, CDR2 SQIVND (reference sequence). Trimming removed 6 bases from V and 0 bases from J, with 20 bases in between. CDR3 length equals 18 residues. CDR3 sequence: CASSLLTGTPATNEKLFF. In DNA, the CDR3 is TGTGCCAGTAGCCTTTTAACCGGGACACCTGCAACTAATGAAAAACTGTTTTTT.

The chain employs TRBV28 and TRBJ2-7; 8 nucleotides align to TRBD1. V was pared by 1 base and J by 7 bases, with 9 bases of the junction left unmatched. This CDR3 is 15 amino acids long. The germline V gene encodes CDR1 MDHEN and CDR2 SYDVKM. CDR3: CASSLSPGQAGEQYF. The DNA of the CDR3 is TGTGCCAGCAGTTTATCCCCGGGACAGGCCGGAGAGCAGTACTTC.

The CDR3 reads CASSSPGQEQYF. The CDR3 DNA reads as TGTGCCAGCAGTTCCCCTGGACAGGAGCAGTACTTC. This chain joins TRBV28 and TRBJ2-7; perhaps TRBD1 as D (6 bases). Germline CDR1 is MDHEN and CDR2 is SYDVKM. This CDR3 spans 12 amino acids. Trimming removed 4 bases from V and 7 bases from J, with 11 bases in between.

CDR3 sequence (DNA): TGCGCCAGCAGTTTGACAGTGGTCTCTGGGGCCAACGTCCTGACTTTC. Its protein is CASSLTVVSGANVLTF. V usage is TRBV5-1 and J usage is TRBJ2-6; D might be TRBD1 (5 bases). V was trimmed by 5 bases and J by 0 bases, leaving 12 bases between them. Per germline, CDR1 SGHRS and CDR2 YFSETQ. The CDR3 has 16 residues.

The chain uses TRBV19 and TRBJ2-2; possibly TRBD1 for D (6 bases). From germline, CDR1 is LNHDA and CDR2 SQIVND (reference sequence). Trimming left V 5 bases short and J 0 bases short, with 19 bases between. The CDR3 is 18 residues long. The CDR3 protein is CASSFGRVGDTNTGELFF. For the CDR3, the DNA is TGTGCCAGTAGTTTTGGGCGCGTTGGGGACACGAACACCGGGGAGCTGTTTTTT.

CDR3 in DNA: TGTGCCAGTAGTATAAGCCAGAACACCGGGGAGCTGTTTTTT. It encodes CASSISQNTGELFF. The rearrangement joins TRBV19 to TRBJ2-2; D ambiguous. CDR3 size: 14 residues. The germline gives CDR1 LNHDA, CDR2 SQIVND (reference sequence). The V end was cut by 2 bases, the J end by 1 base, with 5 bases between. Full variable domain (missing parts from reference TRBV19 and TRBJ2-2): DGGITQSPKYLFRKEGQNVTLSCEQNLNHDAMYWYRQDPGQGLRLIYYSQIVNDFQKGDIAEGYSVSREKKESFPLTVTSAQKNPTAFYLCASSISQNTGELFFGEGSRLTVL.

The chain couples TRBV9 to TRBJ2-4; TRBD2 matches 9 bases. The CDR3 totals 15 residues. V lost 3 bases and J lost 6; bases outside the gene matches: 7. In germline, CDR1 is SGDLS, CDR2 YYNGEE. Here the CDR3 DNA reads TGTGCCAGCAGCGCCTCTAGCGGGAACAGAAACATTCAGTACTTC. Its translation is CASSASSGNRNIQYF.

The genes are TRBV29-1 and TRBJ1-5; D gene unclear. Trimming stripped 6 bases from V and 3 bases from J, with 12 bases between. Germline CDR1 and CDR2: SQVTM and ANQGSEA. The CDR3 is 13 residues long. CDR3 sequence (DNA): TGCAGCGTGGGAGGCGTCCCCAATCAGCCCCAGCATTTT. As protein: CSVGGVPNQPQHF.

The gene calls are TRBV14 and TRBJ2-6; possibly TRBD1 for D (5 bases). The CDR3 covers 16 residues. Germline V CDR1 and CDR2: SGHDN, FVKESK. Trimming left V 1 base short and J 4 bases short, with 11 bases between. The DNA of the CDR3 is TGTGCCAGCAGCCAAGGCCCAGGGATCGGGGCCAACGTCCTGACTTTC. Amino acid sequence: CASSQGPGIGANVLTF.

The chain is built from TRBV7-8 and TRBJ1-2; TRBD1 matches at 7 bases. There are 15 residues in the CDR3. Trimming took 5 bases from V and 7 from J; bases not matched to a gene: 13. Germline loops: CDR1 SGHVS, CDR2 FQNEAQ. CDR3 residues: CASSLSETGIGGYTF. In DNA form, the CDR3 reads TGTGCCAGCAGCCTCTCCGAGACAGGGATAGGTGGCTACACCTTC.

The V call is TRBV28, the J call TRBJ2-7, with a weak D call TRBD2 (6 bases). Germline V lookup: CDR1 MDHEN, CDR2 SYDVKM. The V gene lost 0 bases and the J gene lost 0 bases, with 27 bases spanning the gap. The CDR3 spans 21 residues. The CDR3 DNA reads as TGTGCCAGCAGTTTATGGCGAGTGGGAGCGGGTTACGGCGGGGTCTCCTACGAGCAGTACTTC. The encoded protein is CASSLWRVGAGYGGVSYEQYF. Variable domain in full (rest from reference TRBV28 and TRBJ2-7): DVKVTQSSRYLVKRTGEKVFLECVQDMDHENMFWYRQDPGLGLRLIYFSYDVKMKEKGDIPEGYSVSREKKERFSLILESASTNQTSMYLCASSLWRVGAGYGGVSYEQYFGPGTRLTVT.

The chain is built from TRBV18 and TRBJ1-5, with a possible D match to TRBD1 (5 bases). Trimming pared 2 bases from V and 6 bases from J, leaving 11 bases between. The CDR3 spans 14 residues. Germline V gives CDR1 KGHSH, CDR2 LQKENI. The CDR3 sequence: CASSPEGVGQPQHF. The CDR3 coding sequence is TGTGCCAGCTCACCAGAAGGGGTAGGTCAGCCCCAGCATTTT. The whole variable domain, filled in from reference TRBV18 and TRBJ1-5, reads NAGVMQNPRHLVRRRGQEARLRCSPMKGHSHVYWYRQLPEEGLKFMVYLQKENIIDESGMPKERFSAEFPKEGPSILRIQQVVRGDSAAYFCASSPEGVGQPQHFGDGTRLSIL.